This note documents a single TCR beta chain sequence. Its antigen is still unknown. This CDR3 contains 14 residues. Germline CDR1 KGHDR, CDR2 SFDVKD. The authors generated TCR beta cDNA through 5'RACE template switching with UMIs. With the 5' RACE reads reprocessed, TCRdb shows one record per CDR3 protein and no DNA. The data show fewer than 550,000 distinct CDR3 sequences, and the top ten clones hold over 1.1%. The sample belongs to a study of T cells expressing NK-cell markers. For the study at large: The study drew TCR beta repertoires from sorted CD3+CD56+NKG2C+, CD3+CD56+NKG2C- and CD3+CD56-NKG2C+ T cells. Study-level results: The study found these clonotypes also leading the CD3+CD56-NKG2C+ fraction in a few donors. Of the CD8+ T cells in about 6 donors, roughly 1.0-7.5% belonged to dominant NKG2C+ clonotypes.

Sequences were obtained from blood T cells: a sorted CD56 or NKG2C T cell subset, CD4+ or CD8+ T cells, or bulk PBMC T cells (not recorded which). This clonotype was sampled from a woman aged 45-65 years in good health. V usage is TRBV24-1 and J usage is TRBJ2-6. The CDR3 loop reads CATSGRTGANVLTF.